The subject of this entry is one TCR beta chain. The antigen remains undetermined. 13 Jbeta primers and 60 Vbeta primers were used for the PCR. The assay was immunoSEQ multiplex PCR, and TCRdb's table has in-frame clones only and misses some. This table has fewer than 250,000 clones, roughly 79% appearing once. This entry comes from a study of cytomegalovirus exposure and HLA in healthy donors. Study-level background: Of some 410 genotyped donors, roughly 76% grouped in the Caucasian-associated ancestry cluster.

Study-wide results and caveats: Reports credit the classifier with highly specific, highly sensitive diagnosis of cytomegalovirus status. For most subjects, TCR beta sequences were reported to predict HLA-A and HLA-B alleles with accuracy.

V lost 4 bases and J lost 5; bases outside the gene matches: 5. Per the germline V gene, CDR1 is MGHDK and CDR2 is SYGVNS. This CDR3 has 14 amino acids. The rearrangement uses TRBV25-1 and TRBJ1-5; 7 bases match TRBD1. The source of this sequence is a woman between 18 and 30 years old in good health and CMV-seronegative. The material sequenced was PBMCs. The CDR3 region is CASSATGEHQPQHF. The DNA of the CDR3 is TGTGCCAGCAGTGCCACAGGGGAGCATCAGCCCCAGCATTTT.